Listed below are T cell receptor beta chains from one sample, sequenced in a study of CD4+ T cells in melanoma. Some clones are missing from TCRdb's copy, which holds only in-frame ones; the method was immunoSEQ multiplex PCR. Seen here are 50,000 to 60,000 clones, nearly 70% observed once, and the top ten hold around 4.8%. Specimen: tumor tissue. The receptor set was obtained from a human donor with melanoma. CDR3s include the opening cysteine and the closing phenylalanine or tryptophan. D genes are given only for firm matches.

V gene: TRBV7-2; D gene: .; CDR3 protein: CASSSRYNEQFF
V gene: TRBV15; D gene: .; CDR3 protein: CATSKDREGSPLHF
V gene: TRBV7-3; D gene: TRBD1; CDR3 protein: CASSPTGGNDEKLFF
V gene: TRBV27; D gene: .; CDR3 protein: CASSFGDEQFF
V gene: TRBV6-6; D gene: .; CDR3 protein: CASSRDIGGANVLTF
V gene: TRBV4-1; D gene: .; CDR3 protein: CASSQTGGTDTQYF
V gene: TRBV5-1; D gene: .; CDR3 protein: CASSPSKRATNEKLFF
V gene: TRBV5-1; D gene: TRBD1; CDR3 protein: CASSLDATGKSYEQYF
V gene: TRBV7-9; D gene: .; CDR3 protein: CASSSPGIENGYTF
V gene: TRBV5-1; D gene: .; CDR3 protein: CASSLGGTGELFF
V gene: TRBV5-4; D gene: .; CDR3 protein: CASSFVGNMFHEQYF
V gene: TRBV2; D gene: TRBD1; CDR3 protein: CASSETGRNQPQHF
V gene: TRBV5-1; D gene: .; CDR3 protein: CASSLGVAGANSNTGELFF
V gene: TRBV5-1; D gene: .; CDR3 protein: CASSLGQRGNEQYF
V gene: TRBV29-1; D gene: TRBD2; CDR3 protein: CSVDGLTSGGEVDTQYF
V gene: TRBV27; D gene: .; CDR3 protein: CASSTSGAAYEQYF
V gene: TRBV29-1; D gene: .; CDR3 protein: CSAGQGSNEQFF
V gene: TRBV10-3; D gene: .; CDR3 protein: CAISGVGPGYGYTF
V gene: TRBV6-1; D gene: .; CDR3 protein: CASSEETENSPLHF
V gene: TRBV7-2; D gene: .; CDR3 protein: CASRLGQSYGYTF
V gene: TRBV4-3; D gene: .; CDR3 protein: CASSQDRGGYGYTF
V gene: TRBV7-2; D gene: .; CDR3 protein: CASSLYRASNEKLFF
V gene: TRBV27; D gene: .; CDR3 protein: CASSLIGRNGYTF
V gene: TRBV5-5; D gene: .; CDR3 protein: CASSFGTRAYEQYF
V gene: TRBV28; D gene: TRBD1; CDR3 protein: CASSFWTGDSPLHF
V gene: TRBV6-1; D gene: .; CDR3 protein: CASSEDAGYGGYTF
V gene: TRBV7-9; D gene: .; CDR3 protein: CASSLDSEAFF
V gene: TRBV28; D gene: TRBD1; CDR3 protein: CASRYQGANTEAFF
V gene: TRBV7-3; D gene: TRBD1; CDR3 protein: CASSSGQGAYGYTF
V gene: TRBV5-1; D gene: .; CDR3 protein: CASSGGTSAEAFF
V gene: TRBV5-1; D gene: .; CDR3 protein: CASSLLQGDEQFF
V gene: TRBV19; D gene: TRBD1; CDR3 protein: CASSQGAGNQPQHF
V gene: TRBV7-6; D gene: .; CDR3 protein: CASSLEGGSYNEQFF
V gene: TRBV29-1; D gene: .; CDR3 protein: CSVVGSRVNEQFF
V gene: TRBV9; D gene: .; CDR3 protein: CASGGGDLGVKNEKLFF
V gene: TRBV4-1; D gene: .; CDR3 protein: CASSQDLAGASNQPQHF
V gene: TRBV18; D gene: TRBD1; CDR3 protein: CASSLTGQLYEQYF
V gene: TRBV7-9; D gene: TRBD2; CDR3 protein: CASSLASGGGFGTDTQYF
V gene: TRBV14; D gene: .; CDR3 protein: CASSQEGRNYNEQFF
V gene: TRBV7-3; D gene: .; CDR3 protein: CASSLVGGTGDTQYF
V gene: TRBV20-1; D gene: TRBD1; CDR3 protein: CSAWDRVTQFF
V gene: TRBV28; D gene: TRBD1; CDR3 protein: CASSPRTGGIYGYTF
V gene: TRBV9; D gene: TRBD1; CDR3 protein: CASSTPGGEKLFF
V gene: TRBV2; D gene: .; CDR3 protein: CASSGFAATNEKLFF
V gene: TRBV27; D gene: TRBD2; CDR3 protein: CASSQVAGYISYEQYF
V gene: TRBV5-1; D gene: TRBD2; CDR3 protein: CASSVTSGSYTDTQYF
V gene: TRBV7-2; D gene: .; CDR3 protein: CASSPRASIEQYF
V gene: TRBV4-1; D gene: .; CDR3 protein: CASSRQESGANVLTF
V gene: TRBV9; D gene: TRBD1; CDR3 protein: CASSGYRGTNYGYTF
V gene: TRBV2; D gene: .; CDR3 protein: CASSRTVNTEAFF
V gene: TRBV5-4; D gene: .; CDR3 protein: CASSFRDGQETQYF